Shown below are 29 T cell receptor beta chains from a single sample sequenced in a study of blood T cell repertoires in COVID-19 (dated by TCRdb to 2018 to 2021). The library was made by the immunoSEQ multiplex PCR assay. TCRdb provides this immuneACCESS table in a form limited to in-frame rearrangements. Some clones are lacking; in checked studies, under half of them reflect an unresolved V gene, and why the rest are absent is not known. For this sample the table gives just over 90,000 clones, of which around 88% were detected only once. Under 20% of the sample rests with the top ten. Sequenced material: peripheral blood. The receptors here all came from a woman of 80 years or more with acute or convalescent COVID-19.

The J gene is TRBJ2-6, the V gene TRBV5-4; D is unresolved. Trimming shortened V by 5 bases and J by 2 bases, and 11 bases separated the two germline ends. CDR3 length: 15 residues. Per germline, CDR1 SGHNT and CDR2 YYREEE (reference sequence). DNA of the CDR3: TGTGCCAGCAGGTCCGGTACGGCTGGGGCCAACGTCCTGACTTTC. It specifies CASRSGTAGANVLTF.

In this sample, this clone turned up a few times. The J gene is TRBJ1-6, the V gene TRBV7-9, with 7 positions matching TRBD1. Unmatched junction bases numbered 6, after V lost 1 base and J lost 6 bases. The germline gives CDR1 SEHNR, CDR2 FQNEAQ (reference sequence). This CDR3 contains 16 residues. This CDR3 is CASSLVGGPFNSPLHF. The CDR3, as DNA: TGTGCCAGCAGCTTAGTAGGGGGCCCATTTAATTCACCCCTCCACTTT.

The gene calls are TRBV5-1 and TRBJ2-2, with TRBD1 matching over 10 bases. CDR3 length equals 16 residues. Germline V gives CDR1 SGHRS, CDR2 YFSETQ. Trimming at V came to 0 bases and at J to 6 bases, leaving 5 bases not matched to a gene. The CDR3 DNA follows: TGCGCCAGCAGCTTGGGAGACAGGGGGCGACCCGGGGAGCTGTTTTTT. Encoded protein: CASSLGDRGRPGELFF.

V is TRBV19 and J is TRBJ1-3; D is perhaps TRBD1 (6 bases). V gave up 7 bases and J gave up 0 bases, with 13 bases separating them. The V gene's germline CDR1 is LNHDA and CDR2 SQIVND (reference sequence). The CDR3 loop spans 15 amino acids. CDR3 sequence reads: CASTPTGFSGNTIYF. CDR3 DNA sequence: TGTGCCAGTACCCCCACAGGGTTCTCTGGAAACACCATATATTTT.

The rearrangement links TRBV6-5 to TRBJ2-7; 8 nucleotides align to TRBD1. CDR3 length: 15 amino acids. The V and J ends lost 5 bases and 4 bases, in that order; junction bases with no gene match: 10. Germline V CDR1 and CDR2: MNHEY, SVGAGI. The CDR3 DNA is TGTGCCAGCAGTCCCCCCGACAGGGGTGGGTACGAGCAGTACTTC. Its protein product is CASSPPDRGGYEQYF.

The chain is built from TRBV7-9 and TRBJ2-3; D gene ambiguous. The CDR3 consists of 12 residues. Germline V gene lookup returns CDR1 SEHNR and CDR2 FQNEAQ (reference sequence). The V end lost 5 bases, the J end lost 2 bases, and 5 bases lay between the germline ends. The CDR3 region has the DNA TGTGCCAGCAGCCCCAACACAGATACGCAGTATTTT. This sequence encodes CASSPNTDTQYF.

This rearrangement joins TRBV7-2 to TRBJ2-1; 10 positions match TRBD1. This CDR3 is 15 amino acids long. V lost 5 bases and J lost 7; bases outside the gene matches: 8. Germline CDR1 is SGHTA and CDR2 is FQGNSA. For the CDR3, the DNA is TGTGCCAGCAGCCCCCCGGGACAGGGGACGAATGAGCAGTTCTTC. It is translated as CASSPPGQGTNEQFF.

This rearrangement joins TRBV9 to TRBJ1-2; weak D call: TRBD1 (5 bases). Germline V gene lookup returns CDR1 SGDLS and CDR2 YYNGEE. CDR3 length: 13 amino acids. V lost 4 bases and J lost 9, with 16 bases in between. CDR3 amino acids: CASSPRLAGRYTF. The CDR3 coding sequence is TGTGCCAGCAGCCCCCGCCTGGCAGGGCGCTACACCTTC.

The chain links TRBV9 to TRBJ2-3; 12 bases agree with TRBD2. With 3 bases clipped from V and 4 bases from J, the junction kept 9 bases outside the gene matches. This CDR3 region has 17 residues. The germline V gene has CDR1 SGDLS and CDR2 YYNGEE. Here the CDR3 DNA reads TGTGCCAGCAGCGCCCCTCGACTAGCGGGGGCCCCAGATACGCAGTATTTT. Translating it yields CASSAPRLAGAPDTQYF.

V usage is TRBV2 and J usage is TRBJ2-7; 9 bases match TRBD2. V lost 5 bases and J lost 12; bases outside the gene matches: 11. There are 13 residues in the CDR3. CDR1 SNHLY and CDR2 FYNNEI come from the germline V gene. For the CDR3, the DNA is TGTGCCAGCAGTACGTACTCCCGACTAGCGGTGTACTTC. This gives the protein CASSTYSRLAVYF.

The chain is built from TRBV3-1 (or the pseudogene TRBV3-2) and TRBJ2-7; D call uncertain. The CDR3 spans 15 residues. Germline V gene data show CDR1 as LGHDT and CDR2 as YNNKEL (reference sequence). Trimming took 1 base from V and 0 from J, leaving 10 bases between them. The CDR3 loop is CASSQARLSSYEQYF. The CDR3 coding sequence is TGTGCCAGCAGCCAAGCCAGGCTTTCCTCCTACGAGCAGTACTTC.

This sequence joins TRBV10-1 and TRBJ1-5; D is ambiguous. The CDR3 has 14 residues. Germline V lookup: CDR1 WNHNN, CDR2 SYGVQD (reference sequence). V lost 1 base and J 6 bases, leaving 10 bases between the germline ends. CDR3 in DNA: TGCGCCAGCAGTGAGTGGGAAGGGAGTCAGCCCCAGCATTTT. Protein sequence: CASSEWEGSQPQHF.

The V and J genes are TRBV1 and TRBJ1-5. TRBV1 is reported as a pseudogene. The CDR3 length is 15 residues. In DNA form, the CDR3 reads TGCACCAGCAGCCGGCGGGGCAGAGTCAATCAGCCCCAGCATTTT. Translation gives CTSSRRGRVNQPQHF.

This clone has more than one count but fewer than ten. CDR3 amino acids: CASSLGQRPYEQYF. In DNA, the CDR3 is TGCGCCAGCAGCTTGGGACAGAGGCCCTACGAGCAGTACTTC. The chain uses TRBV5-1 and TRBJ2-7, with D possibly matching TRBD1 (5 bases). Trimming removed 0 bases at V and 2 bases at J, with 9 bases between. The CDR3 runs 14 residues. Germline V gene sequence: CDR1 SGHRS, CDR2 YFSETQ.

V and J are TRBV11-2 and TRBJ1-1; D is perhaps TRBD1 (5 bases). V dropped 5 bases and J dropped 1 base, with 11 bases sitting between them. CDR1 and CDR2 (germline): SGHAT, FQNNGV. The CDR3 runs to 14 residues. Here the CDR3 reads CASSPAQANTEAFF. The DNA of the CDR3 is TGTGCCAGCAGCCCAGCACAGGCGAACACTGAAGCTTTCTTT.

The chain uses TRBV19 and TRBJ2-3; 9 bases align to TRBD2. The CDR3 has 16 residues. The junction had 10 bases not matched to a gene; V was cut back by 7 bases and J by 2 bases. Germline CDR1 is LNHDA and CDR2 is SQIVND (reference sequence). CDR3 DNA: TGTGCCAGTACCCCAAGCTCTAGCGGGATCACAGATACGCAGTATTTT. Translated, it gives CASTPSSSGITDTQYF.

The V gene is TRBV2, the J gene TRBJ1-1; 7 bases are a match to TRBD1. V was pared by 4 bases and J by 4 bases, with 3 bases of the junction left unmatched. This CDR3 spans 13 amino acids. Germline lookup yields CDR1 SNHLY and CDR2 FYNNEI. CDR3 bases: TGTGCCAGCAGTGCACAGGGGAGCACTGAAGCTTTCTTT. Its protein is CASSAQGSTEAFF.

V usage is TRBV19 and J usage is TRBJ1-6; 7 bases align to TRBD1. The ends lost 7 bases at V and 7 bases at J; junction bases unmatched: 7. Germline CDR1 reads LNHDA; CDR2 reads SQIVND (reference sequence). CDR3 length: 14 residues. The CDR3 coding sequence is TGTGCCAGTAAAAAGGGGGCAGAAAATTCACCCCTCCACTTT. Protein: CASKKGAENSPLHF.

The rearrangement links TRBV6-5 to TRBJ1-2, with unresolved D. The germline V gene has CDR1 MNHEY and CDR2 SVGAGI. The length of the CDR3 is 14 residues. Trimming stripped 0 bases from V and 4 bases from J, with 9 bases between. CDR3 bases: TGTGCCAGCAGTTACTCGATCGGGATCTATGGCTACACCTTC. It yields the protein CASSYSIGIYGYTF.

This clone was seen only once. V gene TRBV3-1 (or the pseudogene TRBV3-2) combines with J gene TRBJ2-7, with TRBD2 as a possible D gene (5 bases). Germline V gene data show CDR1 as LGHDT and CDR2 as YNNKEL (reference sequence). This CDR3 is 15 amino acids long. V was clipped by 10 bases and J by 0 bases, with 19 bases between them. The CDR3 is CATTDSAGDSYEQYF. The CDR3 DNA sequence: TGTGCCACTACAGATTCGGCGGGCGACTCCTACGAGCAGTACTTC.

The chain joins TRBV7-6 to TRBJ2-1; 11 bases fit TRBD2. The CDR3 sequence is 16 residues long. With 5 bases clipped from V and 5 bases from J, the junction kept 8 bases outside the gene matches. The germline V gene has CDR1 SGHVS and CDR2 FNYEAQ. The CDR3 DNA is TGTGCCAGCAGCCCACTAGCGGGGGTTTTTAACAATGAGCAGTTCTTC. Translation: CASSPLAGVFNNEQFF.

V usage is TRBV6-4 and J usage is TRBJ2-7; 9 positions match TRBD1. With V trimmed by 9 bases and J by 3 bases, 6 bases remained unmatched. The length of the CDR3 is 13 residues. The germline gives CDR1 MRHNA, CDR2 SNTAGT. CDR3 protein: CARNRDRDYEQYF. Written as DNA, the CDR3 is TGTGCCAGAAACCGGGACAGGGACTACGAGCAGTACTTC.

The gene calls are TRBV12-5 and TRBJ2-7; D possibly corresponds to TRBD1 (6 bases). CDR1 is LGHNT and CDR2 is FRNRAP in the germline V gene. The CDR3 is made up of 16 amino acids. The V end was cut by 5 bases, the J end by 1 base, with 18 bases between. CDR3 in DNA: TGTGCTAGTGGTCTCATCAACAGGGAGTTGTCCTACGAGCAGTACTTC. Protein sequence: CASGLINRELSYEQYF.

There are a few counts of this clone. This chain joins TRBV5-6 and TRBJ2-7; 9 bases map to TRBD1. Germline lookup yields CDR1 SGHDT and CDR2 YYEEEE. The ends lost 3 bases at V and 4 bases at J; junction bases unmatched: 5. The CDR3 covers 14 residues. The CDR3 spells CASSWDRDNYEQYF. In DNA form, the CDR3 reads TGTGCCAGCAGCTGGGACAGGGATAATTACGAGCAGTACTTC.

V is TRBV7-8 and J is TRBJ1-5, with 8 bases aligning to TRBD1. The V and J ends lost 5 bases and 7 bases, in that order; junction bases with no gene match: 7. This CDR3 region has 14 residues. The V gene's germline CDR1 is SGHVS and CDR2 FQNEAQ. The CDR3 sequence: CASSADRGGQPQHF. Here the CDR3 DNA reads TGTGCCAGCAGCGCAGACAGGGGTGGACAGCCCCAGCATTTT.

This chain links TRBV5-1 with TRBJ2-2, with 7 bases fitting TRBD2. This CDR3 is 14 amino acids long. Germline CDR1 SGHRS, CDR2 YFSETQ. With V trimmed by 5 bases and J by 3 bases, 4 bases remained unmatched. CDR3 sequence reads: CASRSAGDTGELFF. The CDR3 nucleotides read TGCGCCAGCAGATCCGCGGGGGACACCGGGGAGCTGTTTTTT. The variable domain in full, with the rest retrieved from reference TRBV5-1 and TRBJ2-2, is KAGVTQTPRYLIKTRGQQVTLSCSPISGHRSVSWYQQTPGQGLQFLFEYFSETQRNKGNFPGRFSGRQFSNSRSEMNVSTLELGDSALYLCASRSAGDTGELFFGEGSRLTVL.

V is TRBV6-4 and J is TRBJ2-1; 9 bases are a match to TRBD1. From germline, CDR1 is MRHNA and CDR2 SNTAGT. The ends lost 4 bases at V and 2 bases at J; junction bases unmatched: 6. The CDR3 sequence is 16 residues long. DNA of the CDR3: TGTGCCAGCAGTGCAGAAACAGGGGGCCCCTACAATGAGCAGTTCTTC. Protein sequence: CASSAETGGPYNEQFF.

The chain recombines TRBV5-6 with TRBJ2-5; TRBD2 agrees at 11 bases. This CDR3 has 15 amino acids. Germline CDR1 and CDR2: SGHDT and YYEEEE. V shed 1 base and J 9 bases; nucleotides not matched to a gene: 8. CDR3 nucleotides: TGTGCCAGCAGCTTGACTAGCGGGGGATCCCGGCCCCAGTACTTC. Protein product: CASSLTSGGSRPQYF.

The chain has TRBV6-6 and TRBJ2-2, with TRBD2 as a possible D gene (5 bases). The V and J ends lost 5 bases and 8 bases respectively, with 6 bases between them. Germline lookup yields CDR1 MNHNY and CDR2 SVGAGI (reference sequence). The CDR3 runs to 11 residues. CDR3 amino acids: CASSGLGELFF. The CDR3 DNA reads TGTGCCAGCAGTGGACTGGGGGAGCTGTTTTTT.